This is a list of T cell receptor beta chains from one sample in a study of CD8+CD57+ T cells in acquired aplastic anemia. MiXCR, run by TCRdb on the reads, gives a single entry per CDR3 protein. The sample has about 220,000 distinct CDR3 sequences, approximately 35% seen once. Sequenced material: sorted CD4+, CD8+, or CD8+CD57+ T cells (not recorded which) from PBMCs. Receptors originate from a human donor in good health, serving as a control. The CDR3 runs from the conserved cysteine through the conserved F or W. A D gene is named only where the DNA matches it firmly. Not all rows give a size; the values are once, few, many and, for expanded clones, a class.

clone size,J gene,CDR3 length,D gene,V gene,CDR3 protein,CDR3 DNA
-,TRBJ1-2,15,-,TRBV10-3,CAISARGEREDGYTF,TGTGCCATCAGTGCACGGGGGGAGAGGGAAGATGGCTATACCTTC
few,TRBJ2-3,17,TRBD2,TRBV4-1,CASSPLKAGVITDTQYF,TGCGCCAGCAGCCCACTTAAAGCGGGGGTCATCACAGATACGCAGTATTTT
-,TRBJ1-1,15,-,TRBV3-1,CASTPSSGVHTEAFF,TGTGCCAGCACTCCTTCTTCTGGGGTTCACACTGAAGCTTTCTTT
-,TRBJ2-1,15,TRBD2,TRBV3-1,CVSSQEGRGGLEQFF,TGTGTCAGCAGCCAAGAGGGTCGGGGGGGCCTCGAGCAGTTCTTC
-,TRBJ2-1,15,TRBD2,TRBV11-1,CASSPSPGLVLVQFF,TGTGCCAGCAGCCCGAGTCCGGGACTAGTTCTTGTGCAGTTCTTC
many,TRBJ1-3,15,TRBD1,TRBV20-1,CSARDRGTAGNTIYF,TGCAGTGCTAGAGATCGGGGGACAGCTGGAAACACCATATATTTT
-,TRBJ1-2,14,TRBD1,TRBV10-3,CASRPPGTGAGYTF,TGTGCCAGCAGACCACCCGGGACAGGGGCGGGCTACACCTTC
-,TRBJ2-6,16,-,TRBV5-1,CASSLEVFPGANVLTF,TGCGCCAGCAGCTTGGAGGTATTCCCTGGGGCCAACGTCCTGACTTTC
many,TRBJ1-3,12,TRBD1,TRBV12-3/TRBV12-4,CASSPYTGAIYF,TGTGCCAGCAGTCCTTATACAGGGGCCATATATTTT
few,TRBJ1-6,14,-,TRBV19,CASSSGRDGSPLRF,TGTGCCAGTAGTTCAGGGAGGGACGGATCACCCCTCCGCTTT
-,TRBJ1-1,15,TRBD1,TRBV10-3,CAIKRDRDQHNEAFF,TGTGCCATCAAGCGGGACAGGGACCAACACAATGAAGCTTTCTTT
many,TRBJ1-1,14,TRBD1,TRBV6-5,CASSYDRGNTEAFF,TGTGCCAGCAGTTACGACAGGGGGAACACTGAAGCTTTCTTT
-,TRBJ1-2,13,TRBD1,TRBV29-1,CSVARDRYYGYTF,TGCAGCGTTGCCCGGGACAGGTACTATGGCTACACCTTC
-,TRBJ1-2,15,-,TRBV10-3,CAISGAGSLLYGYTF,TGTGCCATCAGTGGAGCTGGCAGCCTATTATACGGCTACACCTTC
few,TRBJ2-3,11,-,TRBV6-1,CASSRVDTQYF,TGTGCCAGCAGTCGAGTAGATACGCAGTATTTT
-,TRBJ2-5,15,-,TRBV10-3,CAISESGVGQETQYF,TGTGCCATCAGTGAGTCTGGGGTCGGCCAAGAGACCCAGTACTTC
few,TRBJ1-1,18,-,TRBV12-3/TRBV12-4,CASSLRLYGGPNSTEAFF,TGTGCCAGCAGTTTACGGCTTTATGGGGGCCCCAACTCCACTGAAGCTTTCTTT
-,TRBJ1-4,15,-,TRBV5-5,CASSLVGREGEELFF,TGTGCCAGCAGCTTGGTCGGGAGGGAAGGTGAAGAACTGTTTTTT
many,TRBJ1-5,16,TRBD1,TRBV19,CASTHRFGQGMEPQHF,TGTGCCAGTACCCACAGGTTCGGACAGGGTATGGAGCCCCAGCATTTT
-,TRBJ1-2,15,TRBD1,TRBV5-6,CASSLGTGVDYGYTF,TGTGCCAGCAGCCTGGGGACAGGGGTTGACTATGGCTACACCTTC
once,TRBJ2-2,15,TRBD1,TRBV3-1,CASRPTGANTGELFF,TGTGCCAGCAGACCCACAGGGGCCAACACCGGGGAGCTGTTTTTT
few,TRBJ2-7,15,-,TRBV27,CASSFKAGPSYEQYF,TGTGCCAGCAGTTTTAAGGCAGGACCATCCTACGAGCAGTACTTC
-,TRBJ2-2,17,TRBD1,TRBV6-2/TRBV6-3,CASTYPGRTGTTGELFF,TGTGCCAGCACTTACCCAGGGCGGACAGGGACCACCGGGGAGCTGTTTTTT
-,TRBJ1-6,14,-,TRBV5-5,CASSLDSLNSPLHF,TGTGCCAGCAGCTTGGACAGCCTGAATTCACCCCTCCACTTT
many,TRBJ2-1,15,-,TRBV4-1,CASSQEHGRVNEQFF,TGCGCCAGCAGCCAAGAACACGGGAGAGTCAATGAGCAGTTCTTC
once,TRBJ1-1,11,-,TRBV19,CASSSGLRAFF,TGTGCCAGTAGTTCGGGCTTGAGGGCTTTCTTT
many,TRBJ2-7,16,-,TRBV2,CASRLGLGPGSYEQYF,TGTGCCAGCAGATTGGGCCTCGGACCCGGCTCCTACGAGCAGTACTTC
-,TRBJ2-1,16,TRBD2,TRBV20-1,CSPPPRGGSSYNEQFF,TGTAGTCCCCCCCCTCGGGGCGGGAGTTCCTACAATGAGCAGTTCTTC
many,TRBJ1-3,14,-,TRBV10-3,CAISESYPGNTIYF,TGTGCCATCAGTGAGTCATATCCTGGAAACACCATATATTTT
few,TRBJ2-5,14,-,TRBV3-1,CASRQGTWGETQYF,TGTGCCAGCAGACAGGGTACCTGGGGAGAGACCCAGTACTTC
many,TRBJ2-1,13,-,TRBV29-1,CSVDTRAYNEQFF,TGCAGCGTCGACACCCGAGCCTACAATGAGCAGTTCTTC
many,TRBJ2-5,16,TRBD2,TRBV2,CASTKLGAGDGETQYF,TGTGCCAGCACTAAGCTAGGAGCGGGAGACGGAGAGACCCAGTACTTC
-,TRBJ2-1,15,TRBD1,TRBV5-1,CASSLGTGYRNEQFF,TGCGCCAGCAGCTTAGGGACAGGGTACCGCAATGAGCAGTTCTTC
few,TRBJ2-5,13,-,TRBV15,CATTAGTQETQYF,TGTGCCACCACCGCGGGGACGCAAGAGACCCAGTACTTC
few,TRBJ1-1,15,-,TRBV24-1,CASSFSRRVNTEAFF,TGTGCCAGCAGCTTCTCCCGCAGGGTCAACACTGAAGCTTTCTTT
-,TRBJ2-2,14,TRBD2,TRBV20-1,CSASRGGNTGKLFF,TGCAGTGCTAGCCGCGGGGGAAACACCGGGAAGCTGTTTTTT
many,TRBJ1-1,12,-,TRBV12-3/TRBV12-4,CASSFPWAEAFF,TGTGCCAGCAGTTTCCCCTGGGCTGAAGCTTTCTTT
-,TRBJ1-2,14,-,TRBV10-3,CATTPSGLGYGYTF,TGTGCCACCACACCGTCAGGGTTGGGGTACGGCTACACCTTC
many,TRBJ2-6,13,-,TRBV25-1,CASALAGANVLTF,TGTGCCAGCGCCTTAGCTGGGGCCAACGTCCTGACTTTC
many,TRBJ1-6,9,-,TRBV5-8,CASSSALHF,TGTGCCAGCAGCTCCGCCCTCCACTTT
many,TRBJ1-1,15,-,TRBV20-1,CSASSIGAGNTEAFF,TGCAGTGCTAGTTCTATAGGGGCAGGGAACACTGAAGCTTTCTTT
-,TRBJ2-7,14,TRBD1,TRBV5-5,CASSLRQGFYEQYF,TGTGCCAGCAGCTTGAGACAGGGCTTTTACGAGCAGTACTTC
few,TRBJ2-7,13,-,TRBV6-2/TRBV6-3,CASSRLYGTEQYF,TGTGCCAGCAGTCGCTTATACGGTACCGAGCAGTACTTC
-,TRBJ2-7,13,TRBD1,TRBV27,CASRAGGSTEQYF,TGTGCCAGCCGCGCAGGGGGCTCTACGGAGCAGTACTTC
many,TRBJ2-1,16,TRBD2,TRBV9,CASSAELAASYNEQFF,TGTGCCAGCAGCGCTGAACTAGCGGCCTCCTACAATGAGCAGTTCTTC
-,TRBJ2-5,17,TRBD2,TRBV24-1,CATSARLAGGGQETQYF,TGTGCCACCAGTGCTAGATTAGCGGGGGGGGGCCAAGAGACCCAGTACTTC
-,TRBJ2-6,14,-,TRBV27,CASTQDSGANVLTF,TGTGCCAGCACCCAGGACTCTGGGGCCAACGTCCTGACTTTC
many,TRBJ1-5,19,TRBD1,TRBV11-2,CASSPFAGTAGSLNQPQHF,TGTGCCAGCAGCCCATTTGCCGGGACAGCAGGTAGTTTGAATCAGCCCCAGCATTTT
-,TRBJ2-7,13,-,TRBV19,CASSPGLPYEQYF,TGTGCCAGTAGCCCGGGACTCCCTTACGAGCAGTACTTC
many,TRBJ1-6,13,-,TRBV7-2,CASSYRVGSPLHF,TGTGCCAGCAGCTACAGGGTCGGGTCACCCCTCCACTTT